The 3 T cell receptor beta chains below come from one sample, sequenced in a study of shared clonotypes between healthy human individuals. Only in-frame clones appear in the TCRdb table, and some are missing; sequencing was by immunoSEQ multiplex PCR. The data show roughly 2.5 million clones, around 94% seen once. Sequenced input: naive CD4+ T cells sorted from blood. Noted subset: CD45RA+ positively selected. The receptors were sampled from a man younger than 35 in good health.

This rearrangement joins TRBV7-6 to TRBJ1-1; 9 bases fit TRBD1. The CDR3 sequence is 15 residues long. The V and J ends lost 1 base and 4 bases, in that order; junction bases with no gene match: 4. Germline CDR1 SGHVS, CDR2 FNYEAQ. The CDR3 DNA is TGTGCCAGCAGCTTAGTACAGGGGGCGCGCACTGAAGCTTTCTTT. It encodes CASSLVQGARTEAFF.

The rearrangement links TRBV14 to TRBJ1-2; maybe TRBD1 (5 bases). The ends were cut back, 0 bases at V and 0 bases at J, with 8 bases in the middle. The CDR3 totals 15 residues. Germline values: CDR1 SGHDN, CDR2 FVKESK. The CDR3 coding sequence is TGTGCCAGCAGCCAAGATTCAGGGACTAACTATGGCTACACCTTC. This sequence encodes CASSQDSGTNYGYTF.

The chain couples TRBV19 to TRBJ1-1, with D possibly matching TRBD1 (6 bases). V was cut by 6 bases and J by 0 bases, with 8 bases left in between. CDR1 is LNHDA, CDR2 SQIVND, per germline (reference sequence). CDR3 length: 13 residues. The CDR3 is CASSRTVNTEAFF. DNA of the CDR3: TGTGCCAGTAGCCGGACAGTGAACACTGAAGCTTTCTTT.